This note documents a single T cell receptor (beta chain) sequence. In assigning cohorts, the study relied on participant-reported clinical history. In Cohort 3, a recovered donor had either two negative PCRs, clearance, or symptom resolution. In the authors' workflow: Amplification of reference gene primers provided the estimated nucleated cell counts. Produced via immunoSEQ multiplex PCR; TCRdb's table is partial and in-frame only. The V and J calls and clone size come from that table; D and trimming were worked out from the DNA. The table has under 350,000 clones, around 90% seen once. The data belong to a study of blood T cell repertoires in COVID-19. V lost 0 bases to trimming and J lost 4 bases, with 5 bases between them. This CDR3 is 13 amino acids long. The germline CDR1 and CDR2 sequences are SGHNT and YYREEE (reference sequence).

The clonotype originates from a woman in her thirties or forties who had recovered from COVID-19. The V and J genes are TRBV5-4 and TRBJ1-5; D is uncertain. Sequencing was performed on PBMCs or T cells enriched from blood (not recorded which). CDR3 sequence (DNA): TGTGCCAGCAGCTTGGACAAGAATCAGCCCCAGCATTTT. It specifies CASSLDKNQPQHF.